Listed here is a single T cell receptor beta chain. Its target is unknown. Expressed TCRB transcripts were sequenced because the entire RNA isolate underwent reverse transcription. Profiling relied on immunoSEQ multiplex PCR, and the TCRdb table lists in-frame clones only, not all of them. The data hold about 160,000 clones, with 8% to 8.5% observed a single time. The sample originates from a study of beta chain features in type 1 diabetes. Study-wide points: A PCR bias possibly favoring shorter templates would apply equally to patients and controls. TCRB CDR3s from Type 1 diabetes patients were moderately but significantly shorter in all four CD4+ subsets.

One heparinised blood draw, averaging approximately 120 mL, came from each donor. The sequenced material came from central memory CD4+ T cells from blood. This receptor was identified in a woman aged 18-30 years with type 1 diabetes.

The CDR3 coding sequence is TGTGCCAGCAGACAGTACCAAGAGACCCAGTACTTC. Encoded protein: CASRQYQETQYF. The chain couples TRBV11-2 to TRBJ2-5; D is undetermined. Trimming stripped 6 bases from V and 0 bases from J, with 5 bases between. The CDR3 length is 12 residues. Germline-derived CDR1 and CDR2 are SGHAT and FQNNGV. The variable domain in full, completed from reference TRBV11-2 and TRBJ2-5, reads EAGVAQSPRYKIIEKRQSVAFWCNPISGHATLYWYQQILGQGPKLLIQFQNNGVVDDSQLPKDRFSAERLKGVDSTLKIQPAKLEDSAVYLCASRQYQETQYFGPGTRLLVL.